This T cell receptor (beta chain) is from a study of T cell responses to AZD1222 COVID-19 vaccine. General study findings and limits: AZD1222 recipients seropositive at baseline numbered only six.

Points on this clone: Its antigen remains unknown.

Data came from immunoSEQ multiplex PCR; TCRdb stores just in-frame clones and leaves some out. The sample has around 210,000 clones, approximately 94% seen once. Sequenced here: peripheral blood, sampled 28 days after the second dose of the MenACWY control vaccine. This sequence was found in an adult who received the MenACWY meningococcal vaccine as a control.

CDR3 coding DNA: TGTGCCAGCAGCTTAAAGGCAAGGGGGCAGGAAGCTTTCTTT. Translation: CASSLKARGQEAFF. The V call is TRBV11-2, the J call TRBJ1-1; 7 nucleotides match TRBD1. Unmatched junction bases numbered 8, after V lost 2 bases and J lost 8 bases. The CDR3 is 14 residues long. Germline V gives CDR1 SGHAT, CDR2 FQNNGV. Drawing the rest from reference TRBV11-2 and TRBJ1-1, the complete variable domain is EAGVAQSPRYKIIEKRQSVAFWCNPISGHATLYWYQQILGQGPKLLIQFQNNGVVDDSQLPKDRFSAERLKGVDSTLKIQPAKLEDSAVYLCASSLKARGQEAFFGQGTRLTVV.